These 27 T cell receptor beta chains were sequenced from one sample in a study of CD8 T cells in Susac syndrome. RNA amounts of about 0.5 to 1 ug underwent reverse transcription with random hexamers. TCRdb reprocessed the immunoSEQ multiplex PCR reads with MiXCR, giving one entry per CDR3 protein. The sample includes some 190,000 distinct CDR3 sequences, 85% to 95% of them seen just once. The sequenced sample consisted of CD4+ T cells from PBMCs. The receptors derive from a human donor in good health.

This clonotype was counted a single time. The genes are TRBV20-1 and TRBJ1-1, with no clear D. The germline V and J ends were trimmed by 6 bases and 5 bases, with 10 bases remaining between them. CDR3 length: 11 amino acids. Germline-derived CDR1 and CDR2 are DFQATT and SNEGSKA (reference sequence). In DNA, the CDR3 is TGCAGTGCACGGACCCGTACTGAAGCTTTCTTT. This sequence encodes CSARTRTEAFF.

The chain has TRBV30 and TRBJ2-5; 7 nucleotides line up with TRBD1. This CDR3 region has 13 residues. Trimming removed 3 bases from V and 0 bases from J; junction bases left unmatched: 1. Germline V CDR1 and CDR2: GTSNPN, SVGIG (reference sequence). The CDR3, as DNA: TGTGCCTGGAGGGGACAGAACCAAGAGACCCAGTACTTC. Amino acids: CAWRGQNQETQYF.

The chain joins TRBV20-1 to TRBJ2-1, with 9 nucleotides matching TRBD2. The CDR3 covers 15 residues. Germline values: CDR1 DFQATT, CDR2 SNEGSKA (reference sequence). V dropped 3 bases and J dropped 0; count of bases not matched to a gene: 3. The CDR3 nucleotides read TGCAGTGCTAGGGGACTAGCTTACTCCTACAATGAGCAGTTCTTC. It is translated as CSARGLAYSYNEQFF.

This chain joins TRBV29-1 and TRBJ2-1; D unclear. The V end was cut by 7 bases, the J end by 0 bases, with 13 bases between. CDR1 is SQVTM and CDR2 is ANQGSEA in the germline V gene. The CDR3 runs 14 residues. CDR3 sequence reads: CSAKGFLSYNEQFF. Here the CDR3 DNA reads TGCAGCGCCAAGGGTTTTCTCTCCTACAATGAGCAGTTCTTC.

This rearrangement joins TRBV24-1 to TRBJ2-7, with TRBD1 matching over 9 bases. The V segment lost 4 bases and the J segment 5 bases; nucleotides outside the gene matches: 8. This CDR3 spans 15 amino acids. Germline lookup yields CDR1 KGHDR and CDR2 SFDVKD. This CDR3 reads CATSDPGTGFHEQYF. The CDR3 DNA follows: TGTGCCACCAGTGACCCCGGGACAGGGTTCCACGAGCAGTACTTC.

The V call is TRBV28, the J call TRBJ1-1; no clear D. Germline V gene sequence: CDR1 MDHEN, CDR2 SYDVKM. V was trimmed by 7 bases and J by 7 bases, leaving 16 bases between them. The CDR3 totals 13 residues. CDR3 nucleotides: TGTGCCAGCACCTTTCCCCAGAGAAATGAAGCTTTCTTT. Its translation: CASTFPQRNEAFF.

The rearrangement links TRBV30 to TRBJ1-5; no reliable D call. Looked up from germline, CDR1 is GTSNPN and CDR2 is SVGIG (reference sequence). Trimming pared 1 base from V and 6 bases from J, leaving 10 bases between. This CDR3 has 13 amino acids. In nucleotides, the CDR3 is TGTGCCTGGAGTGAGGGAGAGGGTCAGCCCCAGCATTTT. Its protein is CAWSEGEGQPQHF.

The chain uses TRBV20-1 and TRBJ2-7; TRBD2 agrees at 13 bases. Germline trimming cut 0 bases from V and 2 bases from J; bases unmatched to any gene: 4. This CDR3 contains 16 residues. CDR1 DFQATT and CDR2 SNEGSKA come from the germline V gene (reference sequence). The CDR3 DNA reads as TGCAGTGCTAGAGATGTCGGGACTAGCGGGACCTACGAGCAGTACTTC. Its translation: CSARDVGTSGTYEQYF.

The chain has TRBV20-1 and TRBJ1-5, with 8 nucleotides matching TRBD1. The junction had 10 bases not matched to a gene; V was cut back by 3 bases and J by 6 bases. The CDR3 runs to 15 residues. CDR1 and CDR2 (germline): DFQATT, SNEGSKA (reference sequence). CDR3 in amino acids: CSARLTGGSGQPQHF. DNA of the CDR3: TGCAGTGCTAGGTTAACAGGGGGATCGGGTCAGCCCCAGCATTTT.

A single count supports this clonotype. The chain has TRBV14 and TRBJ2-4, with 8 bases matching TRBD1. Unmatched junction bases numbered 6, after V lost 0 bases and J lost 11 bases. This CDR3 region has 14 residues. CDR1 and CDR2 from the germline V gene are SGHDN and FVKESK. CDR3: CASSQETGQALQYF. The CDR3 DNA sequence: TGTGCCAGCAGCCAAGAGACGGGACAGGCCCTTCAGTACTTC. The complete variable domain, with remaining parts taken from reference TRBV14 and TRBJ2-4, reads EAGVTQFPSHSVIEKGQTVTLRCDPISGHDNLYWYRRVMGKEIKFLLHFVKESKQDESGMPNNRFLAERTGGTYSTLKVQPAELEDSGVYFCASSQETGQALQYFGAGTRLSVL.

This sequence joins TRBV29-1 and TRBJ1-4; D not resolved. The CDR3 sequence is 13 residues long. Germline-derived CDR1 and CDR2 are SQVTM and ANQGSEA. V shed 4 bases and J shed 0 bases, with 6 bases lying between them. The CDR3 DNA sequence: TGCAGCGTTGGGTTAGCAACTAATGAAAAACTGTTTTTT. Its protein product is CSVGLATNEKLFF.

The chain uses TRBV20-1 and TRBJ2-1; D ambiguous. Germline CDR1 DFQATT, CDR2 SNEGSKA (reference sequence). This CDR3 has 14 residues. Trimming took off 2 bases at V and 0 bases at J, with 8 bases between the two ends. The CDR3 nucleotides are TGCAGTGCTAGATTTGCGGCCTCCTACAATGAGCAGTTCTTC. As protein: CSARFAASYNEQFF.

The chain carries TRBV29-1 and TRBJ2-3; D gene uncertain. Trimming left V 2 bases short and J 2 bases short, with 8 bases between. This CDR3 has 13 residues. Germline CDR1 is SQVTM and CDR2 is ANQGSEA. Written as DNA, the CDR3 is TGCAGCGTTGAAACAGCGTCCACAGATACGCAGTATTTT. Protein: CSVETASTDTQYF.

Remarks on this clonotype: A read error may account for a junction end that differs from germline. The rearrangement uses TRBV24-1 and TRBJ2-1; possibly TRBD2 for D (6 bases). CDR1 and CDR2 from the germline V gene are KGHDR and SFDVKD. The CDR3 consists of 12 residues. The CDR3 here is CAARTTDNEQFF. The CDR3 coding sequence is TGTGCCGCCAGGACTACAGACAATGAGCAGTTCTTC.

V usage is TRBV9 and J usage is TRBJ2-3, with D unclear. Trimming pared 1 base from V and 7 bases from J, leaving 7 bases between. The CDR3 length is 12 residues. Per the germline V gene, CDR1 is SGDLS and CDR2 is YYNGEE. The CDR3 reads CASSVTENTQYF. DNA of the CDR3: TGTGCCAGCAGCGTAACCGAAAATACGCAGTATTTT.

The chain is built from TRBV20-1 and TRBJ2-5; D is undetermined. Germline CDR1 is DFQATT and CDR2 is SNEGSKA (reference sequence). CDR3 length: 10 residues. With 6 bases removed from V and 5 bases from J, the gap between germline ends came to 7 bases. As DNA, the CDR3 is TGCAGTGCCCTGGGGGAGACCCAGTACTTC. It codes for CSALGETQYF.

This chain links TRBV28 with TRBJ2-5; perhaps TRBD2 as D (6 bases). Trimming pared 2 bases from V and 9 bases from J, leaving 16 bases between. Germline V gives CDR1 MDHEN, CDR2 SYDVKM. The CDR3 loop spans 14 amino acids. CDR3 in amino acids: CASSLLAGTQAQYF. CDR3 bases: TGTGCCAGCAGTTTACTTGCGGGGACCCAGGCCCAGTACTTC.

Written as DNA, the CDR3 is TGCGCCAGCAGCCCCAACCTCGGGGACAATGAGCAGTTCTTC. This translates into CASSPNLGDNEQFF. The V call is TRBV5-1, the J call TRBJ2-1; tentative D call: TRBD2 (5 bases). Per the germline V gene, CDR1 is SGHRS and CDR2 is YFSETQ. This CDR3 region has 14 residues. Trimming pared 4 bases from V and 5 bases from J, leaving 13 bases between.

The chain couples TRBV25-1 to TRBJ1-1; weak D call: TRBD1 (5 bases). CDR1 and CDR2 from the germline V gene are MGHDK and SYGVNS. CDR3 size: 16 residues. V was pared by 4 bases and J by 5 bases, with 20 bases between. The DNA of the CDR3 is TGTGCCAGCAGTGGGCCCACCCTTTGGGGACGGACTGAAGCTTTCTTT. The encoded protein is CASSGPTLWGRTEAFF.

This rearrangement joins TRBV5-4 to TRBJ2-5; the D gene is possibly TRBD1 (5 bases). Trimming pared 4 bases from V and 5 bases from J, leaving 12 bases between. This CDR3 is 13 amino acids long. Per the germline V gene, CDR1 is SGHNT and CDR2 is YYREEE (reference sequence). For the CDR3, the DNA is TGTGCCAGCAGCATTACAGGATCCGAGACCCAGTACTTC. It codes for CASSITGSETQYF.

The chain links TRBV20-1 to TRBJ2-5, with 7 bases fitting TRBD1. The CDR3 extends over 17 amino acids. With V trimmed by 7 bases and J by 4 bases, 21 bases remained unmatched. In germline, CDR1 is DFQATT, CDR2 SNEGSKA (reference sequence). The CDR3 is CSGKNPGQAILRETQYF. CDR3 DNA: TGCAGTGGAAAAAACCCTGGACAGGCAATACTGAGAGAGACCCAGTACTTC.

CDR3 coding DNA: TGTGCCAGCAGCCGAACGTACCACGAGCAGTACTTC. Translating it yields CASSRTYHEQYF. This sequence joins TRBV3-1 and TRBJ2-7; D not certain. CDR3 length: 12 residues. Trimming shortened V by 4 bases and J by 5 bases, and 9 bases separated the two germline ends. Per the germline V gene, CDR1 is LGHDT and CDR2 is YNNKEL (reference sequence).

This clonotype showed up just once. This sequence joins TRBV20-1 and TRBJ2-1, with D possibly being TRBD1 or TRBD2 (5 bases each). Trimming stripped 3 bases from V and 8 bases from J, with 5 bases between. This CDR3 has 10 residues. Germline values: CDR1 DFQATT, CDR2 SNEGSKA (reference sequence). CDR3 in amino acids: CSARGDEQFF. The DNA of the CDR3 is TGCAGTGCTAGGGGGGATGAGCAGTTCTTC.

This clonotype was recorded only once. V usage is TRBV7-2 and J usage is TRBJ1-1; maybe TRBD1 (5 bases). The CDR3 is 16 residues long. The germline V and J ends were trimmed by 1 base and 2 bases, with 14 bases remaining between them. From germline, CDR1 is SGHTA and CDR2 FQGNSA. In nucleotides, the CDR3 is TGTGCCAGCAGCTTAGGATCCCGGGGACGAAACACTGAAGCTTTCTTT. This codes for CASSLGSRGRNTEAFF.

This chain connects TRBV29-1 to TRBJ1-1, with a weak D call TRBD1 (6 bases). Deletions cut 0 bases from V and 6 bases from J, with 17 bases between. CDR1 is SQVTM, CDR2 ANQGSEA, per germline. This CDR3 is built from 15 residues. The CDR3 spells CSVEEKVARGAEAFF. CDR3 nucleotide sequence: TGCAGCGTTGAAGAAAAGGTCGCCAGGGGCGCTGAAGCTTTCTTT.

CDR3 region: CASSPRGNQETQYF. The CDR3 bases are TGTGCCAGCAGCCCAAGGGGGAACCAAGAGACCCAGTACTTC. The chain combines TRBV12-3 or TRBV12-4 with TRBJ2-5, with a weak D call TRBD1 (6 bases). Trimming pared 6 bases from V and 0 bases from J, leaving 11 bases between. The CDR3 runs 14 residues.

The V call is TRBV24-1, the J call TRBJ2-1; TRBD2 might be the D (5 bases). Deletions cut 4 bases from V and 8 bases from J, with 11 bases between. CDR1 KGHDR and CDR2 SFDVKD come from the germline V gene. This CDR3 spans 13 amino acids. CDR3 in DNA: TGTGCCACCAGTGACCCTAGCTCTGATGAGCAGTTCTTC. Translating it yields CATSDPSSDEQFF.